The T cell receptor beta chain under discussion was sequenced for a study of OX40 agonist ivuxolimab in advanced cancers. About the full investigation: Ivuxolimab was an agonistic, fully human IgG2 monoclonal antibody directed against OX40 (CD134), a costimulatory receptor. Intravenous ivuxolimab was administered to patients every 2 weeks at six dose levels: 0.01, 0.1, 0.3, 1.5, 3 and 10 mg/kg. Of the approximately 53 patients in dose escalation, about 20 had hepatocellular carcinoma, some 15 had melanoma, 9 had renal cell carcinoma and 9 had head and neck cancer. A male proportion of 82.7% and a mean age of approximately 55 years, ranging from roughly 23 to 85, were recorded for the dose-escalation cohort. Prior anti-PD-1, anti-PD-L1 or anti-CTLA-4 therapy was permitted, and approximately 40% of dose-escalation patients had received checkpoint inhibitors. Partial responses were achieved by three dose-escalation patients, of whom one had hepatocellular carcinoma and two had cutaneous melanoma. Peripheral TCRbeta sequencing aimed to test whether ivuxolimab altered TCR sequence diversity and caused clonal T-cell expansion. The monotherapy dose-escalation portion (N ≈ 50 patients) of the phase I ivuxolimab trial is reported in the paper. Overall results and qualifications from the work: Clonal expansion of both CD4+ and CD8+ blood T cells was observed from baseline to week 6 at doses 0.1 to 3.0 mg/kg. The antigen specificity of the clonally expanded peripheral T cells was not determined. In the 0.1-3.0 mg/kg groups, partial responders were among the patients with the lowest normalized peripheral clonal expansion, particularly in CD8+ T cells. On average, CD8+ T cells showed more expanded clones than CD4+ T cells after ivuxolimab. Low levels of normalized T-cell clonal expansion were also seen in some patients who did not respond.

Reading the germline V gene gives CDR1 MNHNS and CDR2 SASEGT. Between the V and J ends, shortened by 3 bases and 7 bases respectively, the junction contains 15 bases. Taken from cysteine to phenylalanine, the CDR3 has 14 residues. The entry retains the CDR3 DNA only, 42 bases that are in frame from base 1. The trial excluded patients who had a history of autoimmune disease or who were on systemic immunosuppression. Peripheral blood for TCR sequencing was collected from all dose cohorts at baseline, on cycle 4 day 1, and on cycle 7 day 1. The samples were drawn from a first-in-human, open-label, multicenter phase I dose-escalation trial of ivuxolimab. The trial enrolled adults with locally advanced or metastatic head and neck squamous cell, hepatocellular, melanoma or renal cell carcinoma. Before TCR sequencing, CD4+ T cells and CD8+ T cells from peripheral blood were sorted into separate populations.

Genomic DNA was extracted from sorted cells for sequencing of the TCRbeta CDR3 region. The immunoSEQ Assay was used to sequence the TCRbeta CDR3 regions. In its TCRdb copy, this immuneACCESS table keeps in-frame sequences only and misses some clones. Where compared with another copy, unresolved V genes explain less than half of these, and the others have no known cause. This sample is represented by around 83,000 clones; 88% of them were singletons. The ten largest clonotypes hold 3.5% to 5% of the sample. Points on this clone: No cognate antigen has been identified for it. Nothing much larger sits one base from this clone, and base qualities are not available.

The specimen was CD4+ or CD8+ T cells sorted from blood, collected in a trial of the OX40 agonist ivuxolimab. The sequence was collected from an adult with an advanced solid tumor such as melanoma, head and neck, liver or kidney cancer. The rearranged segments are TRBV6-1 and TRBJ1-2, and the D gene may be TRBD1, 6 bases matching. The nucleotide sequence is given as TGTGCCAGCAGTGAGGCAGGGGCTACGCTTGGCTACACCTTC. Translation gives CASSEAGATLGYTF.